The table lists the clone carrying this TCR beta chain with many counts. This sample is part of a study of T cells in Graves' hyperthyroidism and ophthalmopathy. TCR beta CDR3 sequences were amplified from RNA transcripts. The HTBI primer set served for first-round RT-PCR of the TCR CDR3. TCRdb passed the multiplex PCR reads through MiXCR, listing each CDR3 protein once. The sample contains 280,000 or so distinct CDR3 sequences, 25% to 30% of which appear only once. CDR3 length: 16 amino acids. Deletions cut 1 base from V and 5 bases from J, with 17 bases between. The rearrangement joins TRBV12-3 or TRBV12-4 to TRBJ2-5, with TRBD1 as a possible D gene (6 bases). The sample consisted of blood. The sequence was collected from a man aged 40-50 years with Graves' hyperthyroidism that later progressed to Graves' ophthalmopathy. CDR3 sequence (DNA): TGTGCCAGCAGTTTAGGGGGACACCCAAACGAGGAGACCCAGTACTTC. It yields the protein CASSLGGHPNEETQYF.